Below are 20 T cell receptor beta chains sequenced from a single sample in a study of blood T cell repertoires in COVID-19. Data came from immunoSEQ multiplex PCR; TCRdb stores just in-frame clones and leaves some out. Of about 410,000 clones listed, around 86% are singletons. Sequencing used peripheral blood. These TCRs come from a woman in her 30s with active or convalescent COVID-19.

This clone appeared a few times. This rearrangement joins TRBV19 to TRBJ2-7; D is possibly TRBD2 (6 bases). This CDR3 has 14 amino acids. Germline V gene data show CDR1 as LNHDA and CDR2 as SQIVND (reference sequence). V lost 6 bases and J lost 0, with 12 bases in between. In DNA, the CDR3 is TGTGCCAGTAGCGGACGGGAGAGCTCCTACGAGCAGTACTTC. It codes for CASSGRESSYEQYF.

This chain connects TRBV7-8 to TRBJ1-3; D uncertain. This CDR3 is built from 13 residues. Per the germline V gene, CDR1 is SGHVS and CDR2 is FQNEAQ. Trimming left V 5 bases short and J 2 bases short, with 7 bases between. The CDR3 sequence: CASSSPAGNTIYF. The CDR3 nucleotides read TGTGCCAGCAGCAGCCCCGCTGGAAACACCATATATTTT.

The chain uses TRBV4-1 and TRBJ2-5, with TRBD2 matching over 9 bases. Germline V gives CDR1 MGHRA, CDR2 YSYEKL. The J segment lost 2 bases and the V segment lost 4 bases, leaving 5 bases of the junction unmatched. The CDR3 is made up of 15 amino acids. CDR3 sequence reads: CASSPPSGTQETQYF. The CDR3 DNA reads as TGCGCCAGCAGCCCGCCTAGCGGGACGCAAGAGACCCAGTACTTC.

J is TRBJ2-1 and V is TRBV9; D uncertain. CDR3 length: 15 residues. CDR1 is SGDLS and CDR2 is YYNGEE in the germline V gene. Trimming left V 0 bases short and J 0 bases short, with 7 bases between. The chain's CDR3 is CASSVGDNSYNEQFF. In nucleotides, the CDR3 is TGTGCCAGCAGCGTAGGTGACAACTCCTACAATGAGCAGTTCTTC.

The chain links TRBV7-8 to TRBJ2-1; weak D call: TRBD2 (6 bases). The CDR3 covers 15 residues. Germline CDR1 is SGHVS and CDR2 is FQNEAQ. Trimming cost V 2 bases and J 5 bases, with 13 bases left between them. CDR3 sequence (DNA): TGTGCCAGCAGCTTAAGCTTACTAGCCAACAATGAGCAGTTCTTC. Translating it yields CASSLSLLANNEQFF.

For this clone: Other DNA sequences from this sample encode an identical CDR3 as well. This rearrangement joins TRBV19 to TRBJ1-6; tentative D call: TRBD1 (6 bases). This CDR3 comprises 15 residues. Germline CDR1 LNHDA, CDR2 SQIVND (reference sequence). The V end lost 4 bases, the J end lost 7 bases, and 14 bases lay between the germline ends. In DNA, the CDR3 is TGTGCCAGTAGTACACTGACAGGAACGAATTCACCCCTCCACTTT. This gives the protein CASSTLTGTNSPLHF.

The rearrangement joins TRBV4-1 to TRBJ2-7; 7 bases are a match to TRBD1. This CDR3 spans 13 amino acids. J gave up 7 bases and V 1 base, and 4 bases lay outside the gene matches. The germline gives CDR1 MGHRA, CDR2 YSYEKL. This CDR3 reads CASSQGSGGEQYF. Here the CDR3 DNA reads TGCGCCAGCAGCCAAGGGTCAGGGGGAGAGCAGTACTTC.

V gene TRBV19 combines with J gene TRBJ2-2; TRBD1 matches 11 bases. The CDR3 sequence is 16 residues long. Per the germline V gene, CDR1 is LNHDA and CDR2 is SQIVND (reference sequence). Trimming cost V 6 bases and J 3 bases; bases outside gene matches: 6. In DNA, the CDR3 is TGTGCCAGTAGCCGGGACAGGGGGAAGGACACCGGGGAGCTGTTTTTT. Translation gives CASSRDRGKDTGELFF. The full variable domain, in which reference TRBV19 and TRBJ2-2 provide the parts outside the CDR3, is DGGITQSPKYLFRKEGQNVTLSCEQNLNHDAMYWYRQDPGQGLRLIYYSQIVNDFQKGDIAEGYSVSREKKESFPLTVTSAQKNPTAFYLCASSRDRGKDTGELFFGEGSRLTVL.

This rearrangement joins TRBV27 to TRBJ1-1; no clear D. The CDR3 has 14 residues. V was shortened by 5 bases and J by 4 bases, with 14 bases between the two germline ends. Per germline, CDR1 MNHEY and CDR2 SMNVEV (reference sequence). CDR3 loop: CASSRQRSPTEAFF. The DNA for the CDR3 is TGTGCCAGCAGTCGGCAGAGGTCGCCCACTGAAGCTTTCTTT.

V is TRBV19 and J is TRBJ2-1; TRBD2 matches at 9 bases. This CDR3 is 18 amino acids long. Germline CDR1 and CDR2: LNHDA and SQIVND (reference sequence). V gave up 6 bases and J gave up 0 bases; unmatched junction bases: 12. CDR3 DNA: TGTGCCAGTAGCTGGGGTGGGCTAGCGGGGACCTCCTACAATGAGCAGTTCTTC. Protein sequence: CASSWGGLAGTSYNEQFF. Complete variable domain (other parts from reference TRBV19 and TRBJ2-1): DGGITQSPKYLFRKEGQNVTLSCEQNLNHDAMYWYRQDPGQGLRLIYYSQIVNDFQKGDIAEGYSVSREKKESFPLTVTSAQKNPTAFYLCASSWGGLAGTSYNEQFFGPGTRLTVL.

This chain links TRBV2 with TRBJ1-1, with D hard to call. The CDR3 sequence is 13 residues long. Germline CDR1 and CDR2: SNHLY and FYNNEI. Trimming removed 6 bases at V and 12 bases at J, with 20 bases between. The CDR3 protein is CASRSEVGKESFF. DNA of the CDR3: TGTGCCAGCAGGTCGGAGGTTGGTAAAGAGTCTTTCTTT.

CDR3 in amino acids: CASSQDFRGNTEAFF. As DNA, the CDR3 is TGCGCCAGCAGCCAAGATTTCAGGGGGAACACTGAAGCTTTCTTT. The chain combines TRBV4-1 with TRBJ1-1, with TRBD1 as a possible D gene (6 bases). Deletions cut 0 bases from V and 1 base from J, with 9 bases between. Germline CDR1 is MGHRA and CDR2 is YSYEKL. The CDR3 is 15 amino acids.

The rearrangement links TRBV6-4 to TRBJ2-1; 7 bases align to TRBD1. The ends lost 2 bases at V and 8 bases at J; junction bases unmatched: 6. Germline CDR1 and CDR2: MRHNA and SNTAGT. The CDR3 is made up of 14 amino acids. The chain's CDR3 is CASSDTDRAHEQFF. The CDR3 DNA reads TGTGCCAGCAGTGACACAGACAGGGCTCATGAGCAGTTCTTC.

V usage is TRBV29-1 and J usage is TRBJ1-3; D remains unclear. The CDR3 totals 15 residues. Germline V lookup: CDR1 SQVTM, CDR2 ANQGSEA. V lost 7 bases to trimming and J lost 0 bases, with 16 bases between them. CDR3 sequence: CSAAPAGLSGNTIYF. CDR3 coding DNA: TGCAGCGCCGCCCCGGCAGGCCTCTCTGGAAACACCATATATTTT.

V usage is TRBV18 and J usage is TRBJ1-3; D gene ambiguous. Germline V gene sequence: CDR1 KGHSH, CDR2 LQKENI. The germline V and J ends were trimmed by 2 bases and 1 base, with 6 bases remaining between them. The CDR3 totals 14 residues. CDR3 bases: TGTGCCAGCTCACCATCGGGGTCTGGAAACACCATATATTTT. Protein sequence: CASSPSGSGNTIYF.

V and J are TRBV10-1 and TRBJ2-2, with D hard to call. With 6 bases removed from V and 5 bases from J, the gap between germline ends came to 10 bases. Germline V gene data show CDR1 as WNHNN and CDR2 as SYGVQD (reference sequence). This CDR3 has 13 amino acids. CDR3 bases: TGCGCCAGCAGCCTAACTGATACCGGGGAGCTGTTTTTT. Its translation: CASSLTDTGELFF.

This sequence joins TRBV18 and TRBJ1-3; D gene ambiguous. The germline V gene encodes CDR1 KGHSH and CDR2 LQKENI. The CDR3 totals 13 residues. The V gene lost 7 bases and the J gene lost 3 bases, with 10 bases spanning the gap. The DNA of the CDR3 is TGTGCCAGCTTCCCTCGGGATGGAAACACCATATATTTT. It codes for CASFPRDGNTIYF.

The table lists this clone with a few counts. The rearrangement uses TRBV7-8 and TRBJ1-1, with 8 bases fitting TRBD1. There are 12 residues in the CDR3. With 5 bases clipped from V and 7 bases from J, the junction kept 3 bases outside the gene matches. In germline, CDR1 is SGHVS, CDR2 FQNEAQ. The CDR3 loop is CASSPGQGEAFF. The CDR3 DNA reads as TGTGCCAGCAGCCCCGGACAGGGTGAAGCTTTCTTT.

This clone was observed a single time. The rearrangement uses TRBV6-2 or TRBV6-3 and TRBJ1-1; a weak D match, TRBD1 (5 bases). The germline CDR1 and CDR2 sequences are MNHEY and SVGEGT. The V end lost 2 bases, the J end lost 3 bases, and 16 bases lay between the germline ends. The CDR3 totals 16 residues. CDR3 nucleotide sequence: TGTGCCAGCAGTTACCCACCCCCTGGCAGGGACACTGAAGCTTTCTTT. The encoded protein is CASSYPPPGRDTEAFF.

This sequence joins TRBV10-3 and TRBJ2-7; 10 nucleotides match TRBD1. Germline CDR1 and CDR2: ENHRY and SYGVKD. The CDR3 has 16 amino acids. With V trimmed by 7 bases and J by 3 bases, 12 bases remained unmatched. For the CDR3, the DNA is TGTGCCATCACCAACGACCGCGGGACAGGGGACTACGAGCAGTACTTC. It codes for CAITNDRGTGDYEQYF.